The text below deals with one TCR beta chain. The antigen this receptor binds is unknown. In the germline V gene, CDR1 corresponds to MNHEY and CDR2 to SVGAGI. The CDR3, from cysteine to phenylalanine, totals 15 residues. Of all the DNA, just the CDR3 is kept, 45 bases in frame from base 1. Relative to germline, V is 0 bases shorter and J is 0 bases shorter, with 8 bases between their ends. The cohort was made up of 500 to 850 healthy bone marrow donors. Cohort members were all nominally healthy when sampled, although unrecorded immune exposures were likely present. The donor was CMV seronegative and was included in the group of about 350 seronegative cohort members. Every donor gave a peripheral blood sample, and the peripheral blood mononuclear cells from that sample were used for TCR beta sequencing. Genomic DNA extraction from the blood cell samples was performed with the Qiagen DNeasy Blood Extraction Kit.

The data are from a study of cytomegalovirus exposure and HLA in healthy donors (dated by TCRdb to about 2017). About the full investigation: An earlier analysis of roughly 500 of the donors reported 276 Gb of sequence data and around 120 million unique TCR beta sequences obtained from about 179 million T cells. Genome-wide SNP genotypes for about 60% of the roughly 700 donors were used in a later genetic analysis, which treated that subset as a discovery cohort. HLA typing included class I and class II loci at four-digit resolution. Across roughly 420 genotyped donors of the cohort, an average of roughly 250,000 unique TCR beta nucleotide sequences per donor were sequenced, and roughly 20% of those sequences were non-productive. Of the 300 to 500 genotyped donors, less than 85% were placed in the genetic ancestry cluster associated with self-reported Caucasian donors. A later analysis re-examined previously published TCR beta repertoires from just over 650 donors and added high-resolution HLA genotyping to investigate patterns of TCR occurrence. All discovery cohort repertoires had been generated on a single sequencing platform. Along with the roughly 670-subject first cohort, a separate validation cohort of over 90 different subjects was used. Roughly 300 gigabases of sequencing data and 80 million or so unique TCR sequences were included in an early release covering about 700 HLA-typed donors. The number of typed donors differed by locus: about 629-640 for A, B, C, DRB1 and DQB1; roughly 510 for DQA1; fewer than 610 for DPA1; and some 430 for DPB1. The study used immunosequencing to profile the T cell repertoires of 666 subjects and linked those repertoires to cytomegalovirus serostatus. A handful of DR-DQ haplotypes were handled as single units for association and clustering because linkage in the cohort was strong. High-throughput TCR immunosequencing, statistical association of individual TCRs with disease status, and machine learning were combined to predict cytomegalovirus infection status. To decide whether each TCR beta V gene segment behaved as functional or pseudogenic, an earlier analysis of 587 of the donors relied on high-throughput TCR beta sequencing. The later analysis used no new phenotypic data to find candidate immune exposures, relying instead on TCR beta sequences and their occurrence across donors. Donor age, sex, ethnicity and CMV serostatus were compiled alongside the repertoire data. The aim of the study was to test whether cataloging public T cell receptors could identify signatures of past pathogen exposure. The full study reports these points: Strong co-occurrence of HLA alleles, especially DR and DQ, made assigning TCR associations to individual alleles difficult. V-gene and J-gene trimming of TCR beta chains was associated with a missense DCLRE1C variant in a later genetic analysis, and the association was replicated in an independent cohort. A later analysis found that TCR association rates varied across HLA loci, with DRB1 alleles showing the most associated TCRs and HLA-C alleles the fewest. Correlated functional status among segregating V segments might be attributable to linkage disequilibrium, but an unknown experimental factor could not be ruled out. Because counts were too low, roughly 17 rarely observed V segments, including chromosome 9 orphons, were left out of the earlier analysis of roughly 600 of the donors. Cytomegalovirus status was reported to be diagnosed by the classifier with high specificity and sensitivity in both the original and validation cohorts. A cluster of highly shared sequence variants was judged likely to be a technical artifact of the sequencing pipeline. Sequencing depth was assumed to be roughly uniform across donors in the presence/absence analyses, though that assumption may not hold. HLA typing was unavailable for some donors at each locus, so association tests used only the typed subset. Some IMGT-functional V segments, including TRBV6-2 and TRBV6-3, could not be told apart with the 87-base-pair reads, so those segments were excluded. The cohort was sequenced for TCR beta chains only, and without alpha or paired-chain data the features that could be detected were limited. A few of the identified cytomegalovirus-associated TCR beta chains were confirmed in vitro to be specific for cytomegalovirus antigens. A further reported finding was that TCR beta sequences accurately predicted the HLA-A and HLA-B alleles for most subjects in the first cohort. Most TCR sequences were seen in very few donors, while some public TCRs were found in many individuals. The only immune exposure information available for the cohort was CMV serostatus. The study gave a list of about 160 TCR beta chains associated with cytomegalovirus. According to a later genetic analysis, donors in an Asian-associated ancestry cluster had fewer N-insertions in productive TCRs than the approximately 690-donor mean. According to a later analysis, most CMV-associated TCR beta chains appeared to be HLA-restricted, and the HLA associations seemed to be driven largely by CMV exposure. According to a later analysis, parvovirus B19, influenza, CMV and Epstein-Barr virus appeared linked to several top co-occurrence clusters. An earlier analysis of 587 of the donors showed that most TCR beta V segments appeared in productive rearrangements either about 90% or about 30% of the time, which broadly matched IMGT annotations. A later analysis associated 16,951 TCR beta sequences with specific HLA alleles at a false discovery rate of 0.05. In a later analysis, HLA-associated TCR beta chains showed more clonal expansion and lower generation probabilities than non-associated chains that were equally common. The authors suggested that the approach could potentially be extended to other disease states and immunological phenotypes.

The library was produced with the immunoSEQ multiplex PCR assay. For the multiplex PCR, a mixture combining 60 forward primers for TCR Vbeta segments and 13 reverse primers for TCR Jbeta segments was used. A multiplex PCR assay on genomic DNA amplified the CDR3 region of rearranged TCR beta genes. On the Illumina HiSeq System, the amplified TCR beta libraries were sequenced as 87-base-pair reads. The paper's processing steps were these. A later analysis tallied around 82 million unique TCR beta chains across the roughly 610 repertoires, and roughly 11 million of those chains were shared by two or more donors. To remove PCR and sequencing errors, raw reads were error-corrected and collapsed into unique sequences using a nearest-neighbor algorithm that merged closely related sequences. CDR3 sequences were aligned to IMGT reference sequences to assign V, D and J gene segments. Each retained sequence needed at least a six-nucleotide match to both a V gene segment and a J gene segment. Rearrangements were classified as productive when the CDR3 lacked stop codons and remained in frame with V and J, and all other rearrangements were classified as non-productive. CDR3 was defined by IMGT convention, running from the second conserved V-encoded cysteine to the conserved J-encoded phenylalanine. The earlier analysis of about 610 of the donors excluded sequences that lacked an unambiguous match to a single V gene segment. An earlier analysis of a few hundred of the donors called V segments functional above 56.7% productive rearrangements and segregating when the between-donor standard deviation exceeded 5%. A statistical classification framework was built for diagnosing cytomegalovirus status from the catalog of TCR beta chain sequences. In a later analysis, V and J genes were assigned by comparing TCR nucleotide sequences against IMGT/GENE-DB human TR gene sequences. The TCRdist pipeline was used in a later analysis to assign CDR3 sequences and most-parsimonious VDJ recombination scenarios. A later analysis defined each TCR beta chain by its CDR3 amino acid sequence plus V-gene family, and excluded reads lacking a unique V-gene family. A later analysis removed over 500 highly shared, low-generation-probability nucleotide sequences to deal with suspected cross-contamination and a sequencing artifact. In a later analysis, a clonal expansion index was calculated for each public chain from normalized within-repertoire ranks of inferred template counts. Generation probabilities in a later analysis came from a VDJ recombination model fitted to out-of-frame rearrangements, and those results were checked against IGoR. Hypergeometric tests were used in a later analysis to score TCR-TCR, TCR-HLA and TCR-CMV co-occurrence, with a repertoire-size bias correction applied to the TCR pairs. A later analysis estimated false discovery rates by permuting HLA or CMV assignments 20 times. In a later analysis, co-occurring TCRs were grouped using DBSCAN, and TCRdist sequence similarity was added for clustering within HLA-allele-positive subsets. Repertoires with fewer than 30,000 or more than 120,000 public chains, plus five repertoires with anomalous nucleotide sharing, were excluded from co-occurrence clustering. TCRdb's version of the immuneACCESS table is confined to in-frame rearrangements and falls short of the full clone set. An unresolved V gene accounts for under half of the shortfall where checked; the remainder is of unknown origin. V, J and clone size derive from that table, while D and trimming were established from the DNA sequence. The table for this sample lists about 54,000 clones. The ten largest clones represent approximately 7% of the sample.

The sample comprised PBMCs. The receptor chain draws on TRBV6-5 and TRBJ1-1; no D segment can be confidently identified. This receptor was identified in a woman in her thirties or forties in good health and CMV-seronegative. The CDR3 region reads CASSYSRNMNTEAFF. The nucleotide sequence is TGTGCCAGCAGTTACTCGCGTAATATGAACACTGAAGCTTTCTTT.